This T cell receptor beta chain is drawn from a study of OX40 agonist ivuxolimab in advanced cancers. Remarks on this clone: The antigen is not known.

Repertoires were generated with immunoSEQ multiplex PCR, while TCRdb's copy carries only in-frame clones and drops some. The repertoire holds tens of thousands of clones, with about 90% as singletons. Overall study results and limits: By week 6 at 0.1 to 3.0 mg/kg, blood CD4+ and CD8+ T cells had expanded clonally.

The CDR3 extends over 14 amino acids. The germline gives CDR1 SGHTA, CDR2 FQGTGA. Trimming stripped 5 bases from V and 10 bases from J, with 18 bases between. The TCR comes from an adult with an advanced solid tumor such as melanoma, head and neck, liver or kidney cancer. Material: CD4+ or CD8+ T cells sorted from blood, obtained in a trial of the OX40 agonist ivuxolimab. V is TRBV7-3 and J is TRBJ2-1; D remains unclear. The CDR3 is CASSAPNSPGEQFF. CDR3 nucleotide sequence: TGTGCCAGCAGCGCCCCGAATAGCCCAGGCGAGCAGTTCTTC.